This T cell receptor (beta chain) is from a study of OX40 agonist ivuxolimab in advanced cancers. Turning to the overall study: Ivuxolimab was a fully human IgG2 agonistic monoclonal antibody targeting the costimulatory receptor OX40 (CD134). Intravenous ivuxolimab was administered to patients every 2 weeks at six dose levels: 0.01, 0.1, 0.3, 1.5, 3 and 10 mg/kg. Of the roughly 52 patients in dose escalation, 19 had hepatocellular carcinoma, approximately 15 had melanoma, 9 had renal cell carcinoma and 9 had head and neck cancer. The dose-escalation cohort was around 83% male with a mean age of approximately 60 years, ranging from about 23 to 85. Prior anti-PD-1, anti-PD-L1 or anti-CTLA-4 therapy was permitted, and 40% to 50% of dose-escalation patients had received checkpoint inhibitors. Partial responses were achieved by three dose-escalation patients, of whom one had hepatocellular carcinoma and two had cutaneous melanoma. The purpose of peripheral TCRbeta sequencing was to test whether ivuxolimab changed TCR sequence diversity and led to clonal T-cell expansion. The paper describes the monotherapy dose-escalation part (N of about 54 patients) of the phase I trial of ivuxolimab. What the work shows at the level of the full study, not this receptor alone: The antigen specificity of the clonally expanded peripheral T cells was not determined. In partial responders in the 0.1-3.0 mg/kg groups, normalized peripheral clonal expansion was found to be among the lowest, especially among CD8+ T cells. At doses of 0.1 to 3.0 mg/kg, clonal expansion of both CD4+ and CD8+ T cells in blood was seen between baseline and week 6. After ivuxolimab, CD8+ T cells had more expanded clones than CD4+ T cells on average. Low levels of normalized T-cell clonal expansion were also seen in some patients who did not respond.

Patients with a history of autoimmune disease or receiving systemic immunosuppression were excluded from the trial. Peripheral blood for TCR sequencing was collected from all dose cohorts at baseline, on cycle 4 day 1, and on cycle 7 day 1. Samples came from an open-label, multicenter, first-in-human phase I dose-escalation trial of ivuxolimab. The trial enrolled adults with locally advanced or metastatic head and neck squamous cell, hepatocellular, melanoma or renal cell carcinoma. Before TCR sequencing, CD4+ and CD8+ T cells were separately sorted from peripheral blood. Based on the germline V gene, the CDR1 and CDR2 sequences are SQVTM and ANQGSEA. Ends trimmed: V by 7 bases, J by 4 bases; bases unmatched to a gene: 4. Taken from cysteine to phenylalanine, the CDR3 has 12 residues. The sequence is cut down to CDR3 DNA, 36 bases in frame from base 1. Genomic DNA was isolated from the sorted cells so that the TCRbeta CDR3 region could be sequenced. The immunoSEQ Assay was used for sequencing of TCRbeta CDR3 regions. TCRdb took over this immuneACCESS table, retaining in-frame rearrangements with V and J assigned. Such tables are incomplete; in checked studies, under half of the missing clones stem from an unresolved V gene, and the remainder is unexplained. The sample table holds about 48,000 clones, of which 79% were seen once. The ten largest account for roughly 2% of the sample.

As concerns this clone: Its antigen target is currently unknown. The input lacks base qualities; no much larger clone sits a single base away.

In this chain, TRBV29-1 is recombined with TRBJ2-3; 8 middle bases align to TRBD1. Sample: CD4+ or CD8+ T cells sorted from blood, taken in a trial of the OX40 agonist ivuxolimab. The TCR comes from an adult with an advanced solid tumor such as melanoma, head and neck, liver or kidney cancer. The CDR3 protein is CSATGEADTQYF. The sequence in DNA is TGCAGCGCGACAGGGGAGGCAGATACGCAGTATTTT.